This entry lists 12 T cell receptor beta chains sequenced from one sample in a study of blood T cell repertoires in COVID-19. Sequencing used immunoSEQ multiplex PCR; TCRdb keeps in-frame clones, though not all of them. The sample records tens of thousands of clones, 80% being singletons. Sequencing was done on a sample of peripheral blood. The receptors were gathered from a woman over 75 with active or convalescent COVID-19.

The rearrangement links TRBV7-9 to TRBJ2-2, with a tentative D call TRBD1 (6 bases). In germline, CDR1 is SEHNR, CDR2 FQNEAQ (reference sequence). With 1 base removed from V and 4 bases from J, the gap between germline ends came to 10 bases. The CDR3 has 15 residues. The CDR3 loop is CASSLVQGVTGELFF. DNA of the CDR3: TGTGCCAGCAGCTTAGTACAGGGCGTCACCGGGGAGCTGTTTTTT.

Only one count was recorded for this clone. CDR3 in amino acids: CASSLEYSTDTQYF. CDR3 nucleotides: TGTGCCAGCAGTTTAGAGTACAGCACAGATACGCAGTATTTT. The chain is built from TRBV28 and TRBJ2-3; no clear D. CDR3 length: 14 residues. The germline V and J ends were trimmed by 2 bases and 0 bases, with 6 bases remaining between them. The germline V gene has CDR1 MDHEN and CDR2 SYDVKM.

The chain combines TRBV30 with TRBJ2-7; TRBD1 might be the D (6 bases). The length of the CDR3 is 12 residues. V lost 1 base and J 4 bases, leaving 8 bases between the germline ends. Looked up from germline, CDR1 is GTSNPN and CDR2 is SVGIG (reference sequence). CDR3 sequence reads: CAWSGRGYEQYF. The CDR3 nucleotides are TGTGCCTGGAGTGGCAGGGGATACGAGCAGTACTTC.

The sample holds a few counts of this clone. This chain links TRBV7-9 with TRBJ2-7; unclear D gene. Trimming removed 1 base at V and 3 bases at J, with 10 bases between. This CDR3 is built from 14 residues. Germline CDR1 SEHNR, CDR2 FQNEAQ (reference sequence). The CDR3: CASSLGGQVYEQYF. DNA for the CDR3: TGTGCCAGCAGCTTAGGCGGTCAAGTCTACGAGCAGTACTTC.

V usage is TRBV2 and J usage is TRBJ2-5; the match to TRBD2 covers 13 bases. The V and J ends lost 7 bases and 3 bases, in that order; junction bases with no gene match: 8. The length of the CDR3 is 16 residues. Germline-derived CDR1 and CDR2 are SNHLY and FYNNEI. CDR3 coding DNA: TGTGCCAGCATTGCATTGGGACTAGCGGGAAAAGAGACCCAGTACTTC. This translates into CASIALGLAGKETQYF.

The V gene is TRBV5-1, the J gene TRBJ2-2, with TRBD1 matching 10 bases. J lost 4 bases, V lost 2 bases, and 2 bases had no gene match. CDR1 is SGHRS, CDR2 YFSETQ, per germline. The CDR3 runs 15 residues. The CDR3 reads CASSLGTGVTGELFF. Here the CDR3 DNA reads TGCGCCAGCAGCTTAGGGACAGGGGTCACCGGGGAGCTGTTTTTT.

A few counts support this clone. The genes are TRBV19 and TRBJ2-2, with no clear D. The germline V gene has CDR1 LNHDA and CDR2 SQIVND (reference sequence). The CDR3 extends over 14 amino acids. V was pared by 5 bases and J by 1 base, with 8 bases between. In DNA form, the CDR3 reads TGTGCCAGTAGTCTCCCGGTGAACACCGGGGAGCTGTTTTTT. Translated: CASSLPVNTGELFF.

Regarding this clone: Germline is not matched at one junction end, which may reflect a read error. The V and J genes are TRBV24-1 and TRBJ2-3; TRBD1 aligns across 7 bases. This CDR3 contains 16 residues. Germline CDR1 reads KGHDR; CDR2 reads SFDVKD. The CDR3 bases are TGTGTCACCAGTGATGGGGGACAGCGAGGGGAAGATACGCAGTATTTT. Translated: CVTSDGGQRGEDTQYF.

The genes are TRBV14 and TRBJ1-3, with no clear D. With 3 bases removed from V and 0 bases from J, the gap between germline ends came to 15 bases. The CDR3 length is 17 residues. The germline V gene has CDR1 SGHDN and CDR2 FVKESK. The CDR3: CASSQTVAGNSGNTIYF. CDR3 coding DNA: TGTGCCAGCAGCCAGACCGTAGCGGGGAACTCTGGAAACACCATATATTTT.

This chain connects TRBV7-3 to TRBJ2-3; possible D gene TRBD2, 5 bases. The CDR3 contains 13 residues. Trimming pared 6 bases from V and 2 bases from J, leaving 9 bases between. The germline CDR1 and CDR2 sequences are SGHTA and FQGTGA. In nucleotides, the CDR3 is TGTGCCAGCAGTCTAGCATCCACAGATACGCAGTATTTT. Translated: CASSLASTDTQYF.

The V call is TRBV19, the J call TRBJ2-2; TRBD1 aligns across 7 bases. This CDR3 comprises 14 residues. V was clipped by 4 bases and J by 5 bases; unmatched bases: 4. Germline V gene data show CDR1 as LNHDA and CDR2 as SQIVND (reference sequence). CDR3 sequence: CASSTGGATGELFF. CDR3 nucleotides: TGTGCCAGTAGTACAGGGGGAGCAACCGGGGAGCTGTTTTTT.

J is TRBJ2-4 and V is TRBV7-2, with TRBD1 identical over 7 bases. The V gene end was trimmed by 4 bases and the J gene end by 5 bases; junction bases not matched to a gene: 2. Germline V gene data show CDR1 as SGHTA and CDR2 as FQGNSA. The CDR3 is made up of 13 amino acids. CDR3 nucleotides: TGTGCCAGCAGCTACGGACAGGAAAACATTCAGTACTTC. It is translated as CASSYGQENIQYF.